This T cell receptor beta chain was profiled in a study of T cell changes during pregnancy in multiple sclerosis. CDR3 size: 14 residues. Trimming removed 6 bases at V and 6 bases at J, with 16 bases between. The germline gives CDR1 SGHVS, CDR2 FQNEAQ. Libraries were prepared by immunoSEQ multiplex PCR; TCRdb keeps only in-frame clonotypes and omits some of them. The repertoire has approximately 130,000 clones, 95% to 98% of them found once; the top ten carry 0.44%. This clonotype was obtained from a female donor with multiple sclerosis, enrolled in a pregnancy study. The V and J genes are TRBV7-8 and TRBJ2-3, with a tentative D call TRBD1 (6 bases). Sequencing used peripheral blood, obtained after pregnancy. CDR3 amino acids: CASRKTGFGDTQYF. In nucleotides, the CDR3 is TGTGCCAGCAGGAAGACAGGCTTCGGGGATACGCAGTATTTT.